At least ten counts were recorded for the clone carrying this T cell receptor beta chain. The antigen is not known. Using RNA transcripts, the TCR beta CDR3 regions were amplified. Amplification began with first-round RT-PCR using HTBI primers, then second-round multiplex PCR was performed. TCRdb analysed the multiplex PCR reads with MiXCR anew, one entry per CDR3 protein. This sample has around 1,200,000 distinct CDR3 sequences, with roughly 35% found just once. The data were obtained in a study of Graves' ophthalmopathy and Graves' hyperthyroidism. Overall study results and limits: The authors also found most expanded thyroid clonotypes above 0.001 frequency in blood. Progression of ophthalmopathy was predicted by the model with roughly 71% sensitivity and approximately 72% specificity. Built on 13 signatures, a model told ophthalmopathy apart from stable hyperthyroidism with about 85% sensitivity and 75% to 82% specificity.

The CDR3 is made up of 14 amino acids. From germline, CDR1 is DFQATT and CDR2 SNEGSKA (reference sequence). Sequencing used peripheral blood or thyroid tissue (not recorded which). V usage is TRBV20-1 and J usage is TRBJ1-1; weak D call: TRBD1 (6 bases). The receptor was isolated from an adult man with Graves' hyperthyroidism. In nucleotides, the CDR3 is TGCAGAGCAACCCCCCGACAGGTGAACACTGAAGCTTTCTTT. Amino acid sequence: CRATPRQVNTEAFF.